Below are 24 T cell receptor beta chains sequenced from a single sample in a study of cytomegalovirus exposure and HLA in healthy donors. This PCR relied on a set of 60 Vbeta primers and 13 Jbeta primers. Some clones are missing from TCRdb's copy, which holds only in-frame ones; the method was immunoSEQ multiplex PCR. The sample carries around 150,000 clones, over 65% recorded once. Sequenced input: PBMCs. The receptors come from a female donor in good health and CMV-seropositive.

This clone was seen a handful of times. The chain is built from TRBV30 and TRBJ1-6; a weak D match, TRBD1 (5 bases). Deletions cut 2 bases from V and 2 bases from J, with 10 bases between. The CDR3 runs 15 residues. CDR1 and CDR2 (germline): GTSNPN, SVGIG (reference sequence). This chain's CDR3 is CAWSPGLTYNSPLHF. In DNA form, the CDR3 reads TGTGCCTGGAGTCCGGGACTCACCTATAATTCACCCCTCCACTTT.

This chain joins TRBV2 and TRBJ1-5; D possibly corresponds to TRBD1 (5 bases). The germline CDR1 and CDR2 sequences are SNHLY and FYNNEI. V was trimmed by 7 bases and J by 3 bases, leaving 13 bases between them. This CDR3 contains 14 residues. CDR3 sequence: CASKGRATNQPQHF. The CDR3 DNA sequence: TGTGCCAGCAAGGGCAGGGCGACCAATCAGCCCCAGCATTTT.

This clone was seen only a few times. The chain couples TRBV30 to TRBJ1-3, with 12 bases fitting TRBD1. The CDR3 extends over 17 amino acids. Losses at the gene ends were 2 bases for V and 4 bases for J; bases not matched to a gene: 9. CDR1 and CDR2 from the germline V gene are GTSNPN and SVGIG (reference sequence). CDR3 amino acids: CAWSSGTGGAAGNTIYF. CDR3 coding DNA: TGTGCCTGGAGTTCCGGGACAGGGGGCGCAGCAGGAAACACCATATATTTT.

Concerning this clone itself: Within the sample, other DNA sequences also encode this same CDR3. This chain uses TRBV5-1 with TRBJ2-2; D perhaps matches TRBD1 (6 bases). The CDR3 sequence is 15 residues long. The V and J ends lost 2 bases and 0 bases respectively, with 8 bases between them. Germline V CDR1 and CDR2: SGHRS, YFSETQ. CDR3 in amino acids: CASSLGGTNTGELFF. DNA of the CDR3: TGCGCCAGCAGCTTAGGGGGTACGAACACCGGGGAGCTGTTTTTT.

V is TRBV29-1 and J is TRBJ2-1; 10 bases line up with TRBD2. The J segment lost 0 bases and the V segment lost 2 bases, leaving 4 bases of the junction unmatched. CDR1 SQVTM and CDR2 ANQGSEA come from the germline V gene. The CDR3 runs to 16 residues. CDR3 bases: TGCAGCGTTGAACTAGCGGGGGTCAGCTCCTACAATGAGCAGTTCTTC. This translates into CSVELAGVSSYNEQFF.

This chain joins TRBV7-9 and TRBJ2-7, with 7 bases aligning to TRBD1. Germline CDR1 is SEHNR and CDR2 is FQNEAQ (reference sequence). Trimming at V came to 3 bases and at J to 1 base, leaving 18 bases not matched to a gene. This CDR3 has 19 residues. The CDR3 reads CASSFSRWTGSKGSYEQYF. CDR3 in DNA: TGTGCCAGCAGCTTTTCGCGGTGGACAGGCTCGAAGGGGTCCTACGAGCAGTACTTC.

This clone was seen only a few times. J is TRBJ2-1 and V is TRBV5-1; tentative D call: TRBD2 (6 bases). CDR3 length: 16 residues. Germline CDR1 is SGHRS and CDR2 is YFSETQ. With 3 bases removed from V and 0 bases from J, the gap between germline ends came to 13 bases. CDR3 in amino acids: CASSSFGDFSYNEQFF. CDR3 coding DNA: TGCGCCAGCAGCTCATTCGGGGACTTCTCCTACAATGAGCAGTTCTTC. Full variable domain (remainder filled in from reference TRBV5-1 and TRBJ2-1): KAGVTQTPRYLIKTRGQQVTLSCSPISGHRSVSWYQQTPGQGLQFLFEYFSETQRNKGNFPGRFSGRQFSNSRSEMNVSTLELGDSALYLCASSSFGDFSYNEQFFGPGTRLTVL.

In nucleotides, the CDR3 is TGTGCCAGCAGCCATTACTCTAGCAATCAGCCCCAGCATTTT. Translating it yields CASSHYSSNQPQHF. V is TRBV16 and J is TRBJ1-5, with D unresolved. CDR1 and CDR2 from the germline V gene are KGHSY and FQNENV. The CDR3 totals 14 residues. The ends were cut back, 3 bases at V and 0 bases at J, with 6 bases in the middle.

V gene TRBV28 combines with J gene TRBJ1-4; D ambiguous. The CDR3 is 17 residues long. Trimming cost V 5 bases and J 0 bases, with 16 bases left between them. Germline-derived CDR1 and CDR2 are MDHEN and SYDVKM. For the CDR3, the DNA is TGTGCCAGCAGTGGCAGCGATCGTCTTCCAACTAATGAAAAACTGTTTTTT. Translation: CASSGSDRLPTNEKLFF.

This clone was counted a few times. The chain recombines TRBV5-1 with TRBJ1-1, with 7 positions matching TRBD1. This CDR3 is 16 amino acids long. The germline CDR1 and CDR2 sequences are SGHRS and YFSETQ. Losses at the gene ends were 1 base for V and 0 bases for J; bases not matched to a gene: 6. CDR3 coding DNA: TGCGCCAGCAGCTTGTTGGCAGGGGGTGTGAACACTGAAGCTTTCTTT. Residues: CASSLLAGGVNTEAFF.

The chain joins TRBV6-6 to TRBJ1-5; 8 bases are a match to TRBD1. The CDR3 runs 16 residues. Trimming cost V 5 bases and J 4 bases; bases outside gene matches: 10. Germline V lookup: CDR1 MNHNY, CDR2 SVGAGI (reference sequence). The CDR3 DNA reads TGTGCCAGCAGTGGAGGACAGGGTGTGAAAAATCAGCCCCAGCATTTT. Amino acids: CASSGGQGVKNQPQHF.

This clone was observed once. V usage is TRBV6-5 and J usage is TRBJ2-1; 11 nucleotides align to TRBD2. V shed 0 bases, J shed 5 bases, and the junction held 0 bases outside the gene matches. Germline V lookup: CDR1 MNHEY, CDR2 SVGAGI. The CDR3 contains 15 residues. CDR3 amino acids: CASSYSSGGDNEQFF. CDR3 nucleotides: TGTGCCAGCAGTTACTCTAGCGGGGGGGACAATGAGCAGTTCTTC.

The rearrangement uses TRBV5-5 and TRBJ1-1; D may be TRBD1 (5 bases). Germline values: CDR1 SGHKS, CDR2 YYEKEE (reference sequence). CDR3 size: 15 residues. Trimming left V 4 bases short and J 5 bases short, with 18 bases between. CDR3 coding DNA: TGTGCCAGCAGCCCCCAAACCGGGGGTCGGACTGAAGCTTTCTTT. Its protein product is CASSPQTGGRTEAFF.

DNA of the CDR3: TGTGCCAGCAGCTTGAAAAGGGGCGGCGGACACTCTGGGGCCAACGTCCTGACTTTC. It yields the protein CASSLKRGGGHSGANVLTF. The J gene is TRBJ2-6, the V gene TRBV5-4; possibly TRBD1 for D (5 bases). The V and J ends lost 1 base and 0 bases respectively, with 17 bases between them. This CDR3 comprises 19 residues. Germline V gene data show CDR1 as SGHNT and CDR2 as YYREEE (reference sequence).

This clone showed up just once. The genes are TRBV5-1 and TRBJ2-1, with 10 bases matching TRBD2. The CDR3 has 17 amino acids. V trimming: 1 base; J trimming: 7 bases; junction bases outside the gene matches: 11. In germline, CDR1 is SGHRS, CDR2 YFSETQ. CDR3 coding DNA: TGCGCCAGCAGCTTGCCCCCCAGCGGGGGGGCTTTTAATGAGCAGTTCTTC. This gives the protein CASSLPPSGGAFNEQFF.

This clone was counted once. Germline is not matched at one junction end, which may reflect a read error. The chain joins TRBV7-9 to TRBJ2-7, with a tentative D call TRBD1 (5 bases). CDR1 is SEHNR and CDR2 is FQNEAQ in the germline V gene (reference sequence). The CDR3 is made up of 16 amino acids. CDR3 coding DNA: TGTTCCAGCAGCTTAGTTCGAAACAGGAGATCCTACGAGCAGTACTTC. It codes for CSSSLVRNRRSYEQYF.

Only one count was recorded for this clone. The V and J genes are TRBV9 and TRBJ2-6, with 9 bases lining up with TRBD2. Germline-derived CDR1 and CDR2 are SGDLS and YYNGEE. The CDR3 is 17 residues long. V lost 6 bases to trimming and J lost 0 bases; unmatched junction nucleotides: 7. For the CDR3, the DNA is TGTGCCAGCACAGCTAGCGGGGCTTACTCTGGGGCCAACGTCCTGACTTTC. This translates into CASTASGAYSGANVLTF.

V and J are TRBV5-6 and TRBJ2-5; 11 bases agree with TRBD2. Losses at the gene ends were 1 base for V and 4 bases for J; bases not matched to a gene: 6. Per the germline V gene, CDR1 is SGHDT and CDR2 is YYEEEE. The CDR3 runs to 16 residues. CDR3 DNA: TGTGCCAGCAGCTTGTTCTCTAGCGGGAGGTTAGAGACCCAGTACTTC. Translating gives CASSLFSSGRLETQYF.

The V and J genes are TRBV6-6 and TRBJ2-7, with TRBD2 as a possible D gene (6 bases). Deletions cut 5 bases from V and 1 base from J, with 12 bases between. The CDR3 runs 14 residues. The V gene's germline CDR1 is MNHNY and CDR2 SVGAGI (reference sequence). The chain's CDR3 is CASSGRTDSYEQYF. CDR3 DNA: TGTGCCAGCAGTGGGAGGACGGATTCCTACGAGCAGTACTTC.

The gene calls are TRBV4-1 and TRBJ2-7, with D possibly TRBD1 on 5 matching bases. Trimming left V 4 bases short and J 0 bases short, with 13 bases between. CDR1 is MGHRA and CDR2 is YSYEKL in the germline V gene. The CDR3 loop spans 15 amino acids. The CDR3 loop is CASSLMTANSYEQYF. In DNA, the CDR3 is TGCGCCAGCAGCCTTATGACAGCAAACTCCTACGAGCAGTACTTC.

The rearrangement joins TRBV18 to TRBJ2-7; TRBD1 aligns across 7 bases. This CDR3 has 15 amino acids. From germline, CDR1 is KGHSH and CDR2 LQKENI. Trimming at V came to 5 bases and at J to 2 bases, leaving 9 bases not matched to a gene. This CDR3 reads CASSSPGQSPYEQYF. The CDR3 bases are TGTGCCAGCTCAAGCCCGGGACAGTCTCCCTACGAGCAGTACTTC.

This CDR3 is CASSLDREAGYGYTF. In DNA form, the CDR3 reads TGTGCCAGCAGCCTCGACAGGGAAGCAGGCTATGGCTACACCTTC. The chain couples TRBV2 to TRBJ1-2; the match to TRBD1 covers 7 bases. The CDR3 is 15 residues long. Germline values: CDR1 SNHLY, CDR2 FYNNEI. V shed 6 bases, J shed 4 bases, and the junction held 11 bases outside the gene matches.

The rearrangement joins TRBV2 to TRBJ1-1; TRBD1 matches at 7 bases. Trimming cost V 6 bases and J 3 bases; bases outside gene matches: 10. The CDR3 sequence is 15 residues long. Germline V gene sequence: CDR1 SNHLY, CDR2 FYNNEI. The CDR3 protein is CASRFRTQGYTEAFF. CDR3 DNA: TGTGCCAGCAGGTTCAGAACACAGGGGTACACTGAAGCTTTCTTT.

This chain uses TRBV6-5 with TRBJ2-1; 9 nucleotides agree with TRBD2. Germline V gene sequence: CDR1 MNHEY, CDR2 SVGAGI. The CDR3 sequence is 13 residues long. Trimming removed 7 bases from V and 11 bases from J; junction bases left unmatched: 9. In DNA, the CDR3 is TGTGCCAGCACCACCGGGACTAGCATTCAGCAGTTCTTC. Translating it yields CASTTGTSIQQFF.